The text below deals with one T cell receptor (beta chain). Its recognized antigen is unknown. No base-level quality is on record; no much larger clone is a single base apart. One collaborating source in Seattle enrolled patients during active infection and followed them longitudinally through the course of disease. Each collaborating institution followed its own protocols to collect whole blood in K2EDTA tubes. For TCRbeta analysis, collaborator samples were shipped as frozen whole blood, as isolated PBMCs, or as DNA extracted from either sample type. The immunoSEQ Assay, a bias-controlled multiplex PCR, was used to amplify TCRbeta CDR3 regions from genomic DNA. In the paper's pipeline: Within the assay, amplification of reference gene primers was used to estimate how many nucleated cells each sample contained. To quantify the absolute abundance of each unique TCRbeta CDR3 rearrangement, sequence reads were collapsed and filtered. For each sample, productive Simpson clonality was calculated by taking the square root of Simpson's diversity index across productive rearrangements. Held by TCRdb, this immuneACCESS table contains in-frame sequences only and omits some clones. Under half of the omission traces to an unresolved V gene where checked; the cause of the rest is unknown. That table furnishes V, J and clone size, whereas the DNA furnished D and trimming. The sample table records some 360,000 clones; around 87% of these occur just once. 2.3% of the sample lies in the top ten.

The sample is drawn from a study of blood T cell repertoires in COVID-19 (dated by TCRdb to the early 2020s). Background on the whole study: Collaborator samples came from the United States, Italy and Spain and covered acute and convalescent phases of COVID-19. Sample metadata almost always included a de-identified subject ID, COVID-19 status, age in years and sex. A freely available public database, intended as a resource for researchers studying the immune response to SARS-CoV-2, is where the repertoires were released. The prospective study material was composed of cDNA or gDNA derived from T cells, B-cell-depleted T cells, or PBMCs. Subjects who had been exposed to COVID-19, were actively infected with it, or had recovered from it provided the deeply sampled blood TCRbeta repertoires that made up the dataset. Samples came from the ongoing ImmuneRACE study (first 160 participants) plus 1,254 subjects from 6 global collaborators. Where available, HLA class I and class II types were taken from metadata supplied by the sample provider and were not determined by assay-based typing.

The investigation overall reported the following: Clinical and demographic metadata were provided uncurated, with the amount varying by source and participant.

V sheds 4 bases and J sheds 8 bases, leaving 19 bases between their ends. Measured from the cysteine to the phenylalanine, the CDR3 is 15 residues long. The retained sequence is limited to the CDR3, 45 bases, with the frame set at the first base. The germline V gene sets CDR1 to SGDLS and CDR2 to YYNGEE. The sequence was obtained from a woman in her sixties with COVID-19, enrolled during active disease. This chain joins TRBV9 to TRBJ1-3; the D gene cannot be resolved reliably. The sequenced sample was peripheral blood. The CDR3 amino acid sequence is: CASSTRTDSAHTIYF. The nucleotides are TGTGCCAGCAGCACCCGGACGGACTCGGCTCACACCATATATTTT.